Given below is one TCR beta chain in context. Its antigen remains unknown. This specimen comes from a study of blood T cells in healthy people across ages. The study, taken as a whole, reports: Bulk PBMC profiling left naive and antigen-experienced comparisons inconclusive. Measured against age, TCR beta diversity per million T cells decreased in a roughly linear manner.

Germline trimming cut 6 bases from V and 6 bases from J; bases unmatched to any gene: 8. CDR1 and CDR2 (germline): DFQATT, SNEGSKA (reference sequence). The CDR3 extends over 13 amino acids. Primers used in a second PCR of roughly 7 to 12 cycles were a sample-barcoded 5' primer and a J-beta primer mix. TCRdb re-analysed the 5' RACE reads in MiXCR, keeping a single row per CDR3 protein. There are 600,000 or so distinct CDR3 sequences in the sample; about 45% occur only once, and around 23% lies in the top ten. Specimen: blood. This chain uses TRBV20-1 with TRBJ1-1; TRBD1 agrees at 9 bases. The TCR was taken from a man older than 75 in good health. The CDR3 DNA sequence: TGCAGTGCCGTGAAAGGGACAGGGCCTGAAGCTTTCTTT. This encodes CSAVKGTGPEAFF.